The present TCR beta chain was sequenced within a study of long-term antiretroviral therapy in people with HIV. Sequencing used immunoSEQ v3.0 at survey level. The target of sequencing was about 40,000-55,000 T-cell genomes per sample. TCRdb's copy holds only in-frame clones and misses some; the assay was immunoSEQ multiplex PCR. The table has about 21,000 clones, approximately 84% seen once. Trimming took off 1 base at V and 8 bases at J, with 15 bases between the two ends. The CDR3 runs to 14 residues. CDR1 is SGHRS, CDR2 YFSETQ, per germline. The clonotype was recovered from a man in his late teens or twenties with HIV. This chain joins TRBV5-1 and TRBJ1-1; D call uncertain. This specimen consisted of unsorted PBMCs, obtained 0.9 years after starting antiretroviral therapy. This CDR3 is CASSLLGFSIEAFF. The CDR3 nucleotides are TGCGCCAGCAGCTTGTTAGGTTTTTCTATAGAAGCTTTCTTT.